Shown below are 29 T cell receptor beta chains from a single sample sequenced in a study of T cell responses to AZD1222 COVID-19 vaccine. Using immunoSEQ multiplex PCR, the repertoire was profiled, and TCRdb retains in-frame clones only, with some absent. The sample yields some 130,000 clones, about four fifths seen once. This sample comprised peripheral blood, obtained on day 0 of AZD1222 vaccination. These receptors were collected from an adult in good health.

The V call is TRBV27, the J call TRBJ2-1; 13 positions match TRBD2. Looked up from germline, CDR1 is MNHEY and CDR2 is SMNVEV (reference sequence). CDR3 size: 17 residues. V lost 8 bases, J lost 8 bases, and 15 bases stayed unmatched. The CDR3 DNA reads TGTGCCAGCGCCCCCCCCCTACTAGCGGGGGGGCTGCATGAGCAGTTCTTC. This encodes CASAPPLLAGGLHEQFF.

This clone was seen only a few times. The V call is TRBV3-1 (or the pseudogene TRBV3-2), the J call TRBJ2-7; maybe TRBD2 (5 bases). Trimming shortened V by 3 bases and J by 1 base, and 10 bases separated the two germline ends. The CDR3 length is 14 residues. Germline V gives CDR1 LGHDT, CDR2 YNNKEL (reference sequence). As DNA, the CDR3 is TGTGCCAGCAGCCATAGCGCGTCTTCCTACGAGCAGTACTTC. This codes for CASSHSASSYEQYF.

This rearrangement joins TRBV20-1 to TRBJ1-6; a possible D gene is TRBD1 (5 bases). Deletions cut 0 bases from V and 13 bases from J, with 7 bases between. Germline V gene data show CDR1 as DFQATT and CDR2 as SNEGSKA (reference sequence). The length of the CDR3 is 11 residues. The DNA of the CDR3 is TGCAGTGCTAGAGATGGGACCCCCCTCCACTTT. Its translation: CSARDGTPLHF.

In this sample, this clone turned up a few times. Other DNA sequences within the sample encode an identical CDR3. The chain is built from TRBV13 and TRBJ1-3; D is ambiguous. CDR1 is PRHDT, CDR2 FYEKMQ, per germline (reference sequence). Trimming stripped 1 base from V and 0 bases from J, with 7 bases between. There are 15 residues in the CDR3. The CDR3 region is CASSLDSSSGNTIYF. The CDR3, as DNA: TGTGCCAGCAGCTTAGACTCGAGCTCTGGAAACACCATATATTTT.

The CDR3: CASKTLAGAIREKLFF. The CDR3, as DNA: TGTGCCAGTAAAACTTTAGCAGGGGCGATTCGGGAAAAACTGTTTTTT. The V and J genes are TRBV19 and TRBJ1-4; TRBD1 is a possible D gene (6 bases). V lost 7 bases, J lost 8 bases, and 23 bases lay in between. CDR1 is LNHDA, CDR2 SQIVND, per germline (reference sequence). The CDR3 runs 16 residues. The entire variable domain, with the rest obtained from reference TRBV19 and TRBJ1-4, is as follows: DGGITQSPKYLFRKEGQNVTLSCEQNLNHDAMYWYRQDPGQGLRLIYYSQIVNDFQKGDIAEGYSVSREKKESFPLTVTSAQKNPTAFYLCASKTLAGAIREKLFFGSGTQLSVL.

This chain uses TRBV4-1 with TRBJ2-2; TRBD1 might be the D (8 bases). CDR1 and CDR2 (germline): MGHRA, YSYEKL. The length of the CDR3 is 21 residues. V lost 0 bases and J lost 4, with 27 bases in between. The chain's CDR3 is CASSQDSGGGVGQGFTGELFF. In nucleotides, the CDR3 is TGCGCCAGCAGCCAAGATAGTGGGGGGGGTGTTGGACAGGGATTCACCGGGGAGCTGTTTTTT.

The V and J genes are TRBV5-1 and TRBJ1-1, with D perhaps matching TRBD1 (5 bases). The CDR3 totals 15 residues. The germline CDR1 and CDR2 sequences are SGHRS and YFSETQ. With 0 bases removed from V and 0 bases from J, the gap between germline ends came to 9 bases. CDR3 amino acids: CASSLDGGVNTEAFF. The CDR3, as DNA: TGCGCCAGCAGCTTGGACGGGGGGGTGAACACTGAAGCTTTCTTT.

The rearrangement uses TRBV14 and TRBJ2-5; the D gene is possibly TRBD1 (6 bases). The CDR3 loop spans 14 amino acids. Per the germline V gene, CDR1 is SGHDN and CDR2 is FVKESK. Trimming cost V 1 base and J 5 bases, with 11 bases left between them. The CDR3 is CASSQGQGWETQYF. The CDR3 DNA reads as TGTGCCAGCAGCCAAGGGCAGGGGTGGGAGACCCAGTACTTC.

The rearrangement links TRBV6-5 to TRBJ1-2; TRBD1 matches at 7 bases. There are 15 residues in the CDR3. Germline loops: CDR1 MNHEY, CDR2 SVGAGI. The V and J ends lost 5 bases and 2 bases, in that order; junction bases with no gene match: 8. In DNA, the CDR3 is TGTGCCAGCAGTCTCAACGACAGGGCCAACTATGGCTACACCTTC. Protein sequence: CASSLNDRANYGYTF.

V gene TRBV30 combines with J gene TRBJ2-3, with D perhaps given as TRBD1 or TRBD2 (8 bases each). Germline V lookup: CDR1 GTSNPN, CDR2 SVGIG (reference sequence). The CDR3 length is 15 residues. Trimming removed 1 base at V and 5 bases at J, with 16 bases between. The DNA for the CDR3 is TGTGCCTGGAGTGCCCAGGGGGCGGGGGGAGATACGCAGTATTTT. It is translated as CAWSAQGAGGDTQYF.

The chain employs TRBV28 and TRBJ1-4; D is perhaps TRBD1 (6 bases). The germline V gene has CDR1 MDHEN and CDR2 SYDVKM. V was trimmed by 6 bases and J by 5 bases, leaving 13 bases between them. This CDR3 spans 14 amino acids. The CDR3 DNA is TGTGCCAGCAGCCGACAGAGGGGGAATGAAAAACTGTTTTTT. This sequence encodes CASSRQRGNEKLFF.

V and J are TRBV5-1 and TRBJ1-6; a weak D match, TRBD1 (5 bases). This CDR3 contains 16 residues. CDR1 and CDR2 (germline): SGHRS, YFSETQ. Trimming left V 4 bases short and J 5 bases short, with 16 bases between. CDR3 residues: CASSGRGTTDNSPLHF. The CDR3, as DNA: TGCGCCAGCAGCGGCCGGGGGACGACCGATAATTCACCCCTCCACTTT.

V usage is TRBV19 and J usage is TRBJ2-3; 11 positions match TRBD2. The CDR3 runs to 16 residues. J lost 6 bases, V lost 4 bases, and 9 bases had no gene match. Germline V lookup: CDR1 LNHDA, CDR2 SQIVND (reference sequence). Here the CDR3 reads CASSTLAGGLVDTQYF. The CDR3 DNA sequence: TGTGCCAGTAGTACGTTAGCGGGGGGGCTAGTTGATACGCAGTATTTT.

This clone appeared once. V gene TRBV19 combines with J gene TRBJ2-2, with TRBD2 matching 11 bases. There are 17 residues in the CDR3. CDR1 is LNHDA and CDR2 is SQIVND in the germline V gene (reference sequence). Losses at the gene ends were 3 bases for V and 2 bases for J; bases not matched to a gene: 5. Here the CDR3 DNA reads TGTGCCAGTAGTATGGGTAGCGGGGGGGCAAACACCGGGGAGCTGTTTTTT. It encodes CASSMGSGGANTGELFF.

This clone was observed a handful of times. The chain carries TRBV27 and TRBJ2-3; 15 bases fit TRBD2. V was clipped by 3 bases and J by 3 bases; unmatched bases: 7. Germline loops: CDR1 MNHEY, CDR2 SMNVEV (reference sequence). This CDR3 comprises 18 residues. The CDR3 protein is CASSLSQGTSGGTDTQYF. The CDR3 bases are TGTGCCAGCAGTTTGTCCCAAGGGACTAGCGGGGGGACAGATACGCAGTATTTT.

The genes are TRBV19 and TRBJ2-7; no clear D gene. V was clipped by 2 bases and J by 7 bases, with 9 bases between them. This CDR3 comprises 12 residues. Germline assignment: CDR1 LNHDA and CDR2 SQIVND (reference sequence). The CDR3 region has the DNA TGTGCCAGTAGTATAAGTCCCACGGAGCAGTACTTC. This gives the protein CASSISPTEQYF. Drawing the rest from reference TRBV19 and TRBJ2-7, the complete variable domain is DGGITQSPKYLFRKEGQNVTLSCEQNLNHDAMYWYRQDPGQGLRLIYYSQIVNDFQKGDIAEGYSVSREKKESFPLTVTSAQKNPTAFYLCASSISPTEQYFGPGTRLTVT.

The chain carries TRBV18 and TRBJ2-7; maybe TRBD1 (6 bases). Between the trimmed V and J ends, which lost 3 bases and 0 bases, there was a span of 12 bases. Per germline, CDR1 KGHSH and CDR2 LQKENI. The CDR3 runs 15 residues. CDR3 residues: CASSPRRDNSYEQYF. The DNA for the CDR3 is TGTGCCAGCTCACCTCGCCGGGACAACTCCTACGAGCAGTACTTC.

CDR3 residues: CASSLDPTGSYEQYF. CDR3 coding DNA: TGTGCCAGCAGCTTGGACCCGACAGGGTCCTACGAGCAGTACTTC. The V and J genes are TRBV5-5 and TRBJ2-7, with 7 bases matching TRBD1. Germline V gives CDR1 SGHKS, CDR2 YYEKEE (reference sequence). This CDR3 has 15 amino acids. With 0 bases clipped from V and 1 base from J, the junction kept 4 bases outside the gene matches.

This chain links TRBV6-5 with TRBJ2-1; 8 bases match TRBD1. The length of the CDR3 is 15 residues. The V gene end was trimmed by 5 bases and the J gene end by 0 bases; junction bases not matched to a gene: 3. The V gene's germline CDR1 is MNHEY and CDR2 SVGAGI. This CDR3 reads CASSTGGSSYNEQFF. CDR3 nucleotides: TGTGCCAGCAGTACAGGGGGATCCTCCTACAATGAGCAGTTCTTC.

CDR3 sequence: CASSVDLAGGPIDEQFF. The CDR3 DNA reads TGTGCCAGCAGCGTAGATCTAGCGGGGGGGCCGATCGATGAGCAGTTCTTC. V and J are TRBV9 and TRBJ2-1; TRBD2 aligns across 12 bases. The CDR3 sequence is 17 residues long. V was pared by 0 bases and J by 8 bases, with 9 bases of the junction left unmatched. CDR1 is SGDLS, CDR2 YYNGEE, per germline. The full variable domain, rest sourced from reference TRBV9 and TRBJ2-1, is DSGVTQTPKHLITATGQRVTLRCSPRSGDLSVYWYQQSLDQGLQFLIQYYNGEERAKGNILERFSAQQFPDLHSELNLSSLELGDSALYFCASSVDLAGGPIDEQFFGPGTRLTVL.

The chain carries TRBV5-1 and TRBJ1-2; 8 bases are shared with TRBD1. J gave up 1 base and V 5 bases, and 13 bases lay outside the gene matches. In germline, CDR1 is SGHRS, CDR2 YFSETQ. This CDR3 is 17 amino acids long. Here the CDR3 reads CASSYGTGGGGNYGYTF. For the CDR3, the DNA is TGCGCCAGCAGTTATGGGACAGGAGGAGGGGGTAACTATGGCTACACCTTC.

The table lists this clone with a count of one. CDR3 loop: CASSRSGQGTNTEAFF. CDR3 sequence (DNA): TGTGCCAGCAGCCGGTCTGGACAGGGGACGAACACTGAAGCTTTCTTT. The chain combines TRBV3-1 (or the pseudogene TRBV3-2) with TRBJ1-1; 9 bases map to TRBD1. The V gene end was trimmed by 4 bases and the J gene end by 1 base; junction bases not matched to a gene: 7. CDR1 LGHDT and CDR2 YNNKEL come from the germline V gene (reference sequence). CDR3 size: 16 residues.

This chain connects TRBV2 to TRBJ1-5, with D possibly being TRBD1 (6 bases). The CDR3 is 15 amino acids. Germline V CDR1 and CDR2: SNHLY, FYNNEI. Trimming stripped 3 bases from V and 4 bases from J, with 13 bases between. The CDR3 region has the DNA TGTGCCAGCAGTGACCTGACAGGCGGTAATCAGCCCCAGCATTTT. It specifies CASSDLTGGNQPQHF.

The count of this clone is one. This chain uses TRBV7-9 with TRBJ1-4; tentative D call: TRBD1 (6 bases). V was pared by 5 bases and J by 8 bases, with 15 bases between. CDR1 SEHNR and CDR2 FQNEAQ come from the germline V gene (reference sequence). The CDR3 is 14 residues long. The CDR3 sequence: CASSRDIQKEKLFF. Written as DNA, the CDR3 is TGTGCCAGCAGCCGGGACATACAAAAGGAAAAACTGTTTTTT.

The chain joins TRBV5-4 to TRBJ1-5, with TRBD1 matching over 7 bases. CDR1 and CDR2 (germline): SGHNT, YYREEE (reference sequence). V lost 5 bases and J lost 4; bases outside the gene matches: 9. The CDR3 runs 15 residues. The chain's CDR3 is CASSQGQVGNQPQHF. The CDR3 DNA reads TGTGCCAGCAGTCAAGGACAGGTAGGGAATCAGCCCCAGCATTTT.

The gene calls are TRBV10-1 and TRBJ2-2; TRBD2 might be the D (7 bases). CDR1 WNHNN and CDR2 SYGVQD come from the germline V gene (reference sequence). This CDR3 has 12 amino acids. Trimming took 3 bases from V and 9 from J, leaving 8 bases between them. The CDR3 DNA reads as TGCGCCAGCAGTGACGGGGGGCGGGAGCTGTTTTTT. Residues: CASSDGGRELFF.

The J gene is TRBJ1-1, the V gene TRBV28, with D uncertain. CDR3 length equals 13 residues. V lost 2 bases to trimming and J lost 11 bases, with 15 bases between them. Germline-derived CDR1 and CDR2 are MDHEN and SYDVKM. The CDR3 bases are TGTGCCAGCAGTTTAGCCCTCGGGAGGGAGGCTTTCTTT. This gives the protein CASSLALGREAFF.

The J gene is TRBJ1-1, the V gene TRBV25-1; the D gene is possibly TRBD1 (6 bases). Germline V CDR1 and CDR2: MGHDK, SYGVNS. This CDR3 has 14 residues. V lost 8 bases, J lost 9 bases, and 22 bases lay in between. The CDR3 spells CASPGGGGEDKAFF. The CDR3 nucleotides read TGTGCCAGCCCCGGGGGAGGGGGAGAAGACAAAGCTTTCTTT.

The chain employs TRBV30 and TRBJ2-7, with 9 bases that match TRBD1. This CDR3 comprises 15 residues. The V gene end was trimmed by 4 bases and the J gene end by 1 base; junction bases not matched to a gene: 8. The germline V gene encodes CDR1 GTSNPN and CDR2 SVGIG (reference sequence). As DNA, the CDR3 is TGTGCCTGGACCCTGTCCGGGACAGGGTCCTACGAGCAGTACTTC. The encoded protein is CAWTLSGTGSYEQYF.